These 22 T cell receptor beta chains share one sample of origin, sequenced in a study of vaccination effects on CD4 cells after COVID-19. Clones were sequenced by immunoSEQ multiplex PCR, and TCRdb holds only the in-frame ones, with some missing. The sample includes approximately 26,000 clones, 77% of them seen just once. Sequencing followed a ViraFEST assay step that expanded antigen-specific CD4+ T cells with viral peptide pools. The culture ran for about eleven days before CD4+ T cells were isolated. Sometime from March through December 2020, the person acquired a SARS-CoV-2 infection that PCR confirmed. These receptors lack a known antigen. This sample comprised CD4+ T cells from PBMCs cultured with HCoV-NL63 spike peptides, obtained before COVID-19 vaccination. These TCRs come from a human donor who had a prior SARS-CoV-2 infection.

The chain has TRBV5-6 and TRBJ2-1, with 8 bases matching TRBD2. The CDR3 runs 15 residues. CDR1 SGHDT and CDR2 YYEEEE come from the germline V gene. Trimming removed 5 bases from V and 7 bases from J; junction bases left unmatched: 11. CDR3 protein: CASSFTSGDLNEQFF. In DNA form, the CDR3 reads TGTGCCAGCAGTTTTACTAGCGGAGATTTGAATGAGCAGTTCTTC.

This clone was observed a handful of times. The gene calls are TRBV10-3 and TRBJ1-4, with a possible D match to TRBD1 (6 bases). The CDR3 runs 13 residues. Germline CDR1 is ENHRY and CDR2 is SYGVKD. The V gene lost 10 bases and the J gene lost 8 bases, with 17 bases spanning the gap. CDR3 loop: CATRTGIQEKLFF. The CDR3 bases are TGTGCCACCCGCACAGGGATTCAGGAAAAACTGTTTTTT.

This chain connects TRBV30 to TRBJ1-5, with TRBD1 as a possible D gene (6 bases). This CDR3 has 14 amino acids. The germline V gene has CDR1 GTSNPN and CDR2 SVGIG (reference sequence). The V end was cut by 4 bases, the J end by 11 bases, with 21 bases between. The CDR3: CAWNTGHSATTQHF. In nucleotides, the CDR3 is TGTGCCTGGAATACGGGACACTCGGCGACGACCCAGCATTTT. Complete variable domain (other parts from reference TRBV30 and TRBJ1-5): SQTIHQWPATLVQPVGSPLSLECTVEGTSNPNLYWYRQAAGRGLQLLFYSVGIGQISSEVPQNLSASRPQDRQFILSSKKLLLSDSGFYLCAWNTGHSATTQHFGDGTRLSIL.

CDR3 amino acids: CASSLLTAGGTGELFF. Here the CDR3 DNA reads TGTGCCAGCAGCTTACTTACAGCGGGGGGTACCGGGGAGCTGTTTTTT. The rearrangement links TRBV5-6 to TRBJ2-2, with 9 positions matching TRBD2. CDR1 and CDR2 from the germline V gene are SGHDT and YYEEEE. This CDR3 spans 16 amino acids. J lost 5 bases, V lost 2 bases, and 7 bases had no gene match. Filled out from reference TRBV5-6 and TRBJ2-2, the complete variable domain reads DAGVTQSPTHLIKTRGQQVTLRCSPKSGHDTVSWYQQALGQGPQFIFQYYEEEERQRGNFPDRFSGHQFPNYSSELNVNALLLGDSALYLCASSLLTAGGTGELFFGEGSRLTVL.

Only a few counts were recorded for this clone. The chain joins TRBV2 to TRBJ2-5, with D possibly being TRBD2 (5 bases). The CDR3 loop spans 15 amino acids. Trimming took 3 bases from V and 3 from J, leaving 14 bases between them. Germline CDR1 is SNHLY and CDR2 is FYNNEI. The CDR3 region has the DNA TGTGCCAGCAGTGATCCGGGGTCCGCCAAAGAGACCCAGTACTTC. Protein product: CASSDPGSAKETQYF.

The rearrangement joins TRBV5-5 to TRBJ2-5, with unresolved D. Trimming pared 0 bases from V and 0 bases from J, leaving 3 bases between. CDR3 size: 13 residues. The V gene's germline CDR1 is SGHKS and CDR2 YYEKEE (reference sequence). The CDR3 reads CASSLDYQETQYF. In DNA form, the CDR3 reads TGTGCCAGCAGCTTGGATTACCAAGAGACCCAGTACTTC. Variable domain in full (rest from reference TRBV5-5 and TRBJ2-5): DAGVTQSPTHLIKTRGQQVTLRCSPISGHKSVSWYQQVLGQGPQFIFQYYEKEERGRGNFPDRFSARQFPNYSSELNVNALLLGDSALYLCASSLDYQETQYFGPGTRLLVL.

The chain combines TRBV18 with TRBJ1-2; D possibly corresponds to TRBD1 (5 bases). From germline, CDR1 is KGHSH and CDR2 LQKENI. Trimming took 2 bases from V and 8 from J, leaving 12 bases between them. The CDR3 is made up of 13 amino acids. The CDR3 DNA reads as TGTGCCAGCTCACCATTGGGGGGTGAGGGCTACACCTTC. Its protein product is CASSPLGGEGYTF.

The chain has TRBV19 and TRBJ1-4, with D hard to call. Trimming took off 7 bases at V and 7 bases at J, with 16 bases between the two ends. CDR1 LNHDA and CDR2 SQIVND come from the germline V gene (reference sequence). The CDR3 extends over 14 amino acids. The CDR3 loop is CASTSRGGFEKLFF. The CDR3 DNA is TGTGCCAGTACAAGCCGAGGAGGATTTGAAAAACTGTTTTTT.

V and J are TRBV9 and TRBJ2-1; 11 bases are a match to TRBD2. The CDR3 spans 17 residues. The J segment lost 6 bases and the V segment lost 3 bases, leaving 11 bases of the junction unmatched. Germline lookup yields CDR1 SGDLS and CDR2 YYNGEE. CDR3 protein: CASSARELAGEINEQFF. DNA for the CDR3: TGTGCCAGCAGCGCCAGGGAACTAGCGGGAGAGATCAATGAGCAGTTCTTC.

This clone is categorized as medium-sized. This rearrangement joins TRBV5-1 to TRBJ2-2; D may be TRBD2 (5 bases). Germline-derived CDR1 and CDR2 are SGHRS and YFSETQ. This CDR3 is built from 16 residues. The V end was cut by 4 bases, the J end by 1 base, with 14 bases between. Here the CDR3 DNA reads TGCGCCAGCAGCCTGGAGGCAGCGCTGAACACCGGGGAGCTGTTTTTT. Translating it yields CASSLEAALNTGELFF.

This clone was seen only a few times. V gene TRBV30 combines with J gene TRBJ2-7; 8 bases match TRBD1. There are 13 residues in the CDR3. V trimming: 3 bases; J trimming: 2 bases; junction bases outside the gene matches: 3. In germline, CDR1 is GTSNPN, CDR2 SVGIG (reference sequence). For the CDR3, the DNA is TGTGCCTGGAGGAGACAGGGGACCTACGAGCAGTACTTC. It codes for CAWRRQGTYEQYF.

The chain links TRBV30 to TRBJ2-1; TRBD2 matches 8 bases. V shed 1 base and J 8 bases; nucleotides not matched to a gene: 7. Germline V lookup: CDR1 GTSNPN, CDR2 SVGIG (reference sequence). The CDR3 has 14 amino acids. DNA of the CDR3: TGTGCCTGGAGTGCTCTAGCGGGCGGCGATGAGCAGTTCTTC. This translates into CAWSALAGGDEQFF.

This sequence joins TRBV19 and TRBJ2-6, with D possibly being TRBD2 (6 bases). The V gene lost 8 bases and the J gene lost 3 bases, with 17 bases spanning the gap. The CDR3 has 16 amino acids. CDR1 and CDR2 (germline): LNHDA, SQIVND (reference sequence). The CDR3 nucleotides are TGTGCCAGTTTTGGGTCCCGGGGGTATGGGGCCAACGTCCTGACTTTC. It encodes CASFGSRGYGANVLTF.

V is TRBV2 and J is TRBJ2-1; TRBD2 agrees at 10 bases. Germline V gives CDR1 SNHLY, CDR2 FYNNEI. There are 15 residues in the CDR3. The V segment lost 10 bases and the J segment 7 bases; nucleotides outside the gene matches: 13. The CDR3, as DNA: TGTGCCACCGTTCCTAGCGGGAGTCTGAGGAATGAGCAGTTCTTC. Translated, it gives CATVPSGSLRNEQFF.

The chain uses TRBV29-1 and TRBJ2-1, with D tentatively TRBD1 (5 bases). Per the germline V gene, CDR1 is SQVTM and CDR2 is ANQGSEA. The germline V and J ends were trimmed by 5 bases and 4 bases, with 21 bases remaining between them. The CDR3 has 16 amino acids. The CDR3 nucleotides read TGCAGCGTTTACGCTTGGCAGGGCGCACATTACAATGAGCAGTTCTTC. This codes for CSVYAWQGAHYNEQFF.

For the CDR3, the DNA is TGTGCCAGCAGTTTTCCAGCGGGAATCGTGGATACGCAGTATTTT. This encodes CASSFPAGIVDTQYF. The J gene is TRBJ2-3, the V gene TRBV11-3, with TRBD2 matching over 7 bases. Per the germline V gene, CDR1 is SGHNT and CDR2 is YENEEA. CDR3 length equals 15 residues. With V trimmed by 6 bases and J by 6 bases, 12 bases remained unmatched.

The chain employs TRBV5-4 and TRBJ2-3; D call uncertain. Germline assignment: CDR1 SGHNT and CDR2 YYREEE (reference sequence). The CDR3 is 13 amino acids. Trimming cost V 2 bases and J 6 bases, with 10 bases left between them. CDR3 sequence reads: CASSFAFADTQYF. The CDR3 coding sequence is TGTGCCAGCAGCTTTGCCTTCGCGGATACGCAGTATTTT.

This clone was recorded a few times. In nucleotides, the CDR3 is TGTGCCTGGACCGGGCCCGGGGAAAGGGGCTCCTACGAGCAGTACTTC. It yields the protein CAWTGPGERGSYEQYF. The gene calls are TRBV30 and TRBJ2-7, with D perhaps being TRBD1 or TRBD2 (5 bases each). The CDR3 runs 16 residues. The germline V gene has CDR1 GTSNPN and CDR2 SVGIG (reference sequence). V was clipped by 4 bases and J by 0 bases, with 19 bases between them.

The V and J genes are TRBV4-3 and TRBJ2-2, with D unresolved. V was shortened by 3 bases and J by 0 bases, with 17 bases between the two germline ends. Germline CDR1 and CDR2: LGHNA and YSLEER. The CDR3 is 18 amino acids. The CDR3 nucleotides read TGCGCCAGCAGCCACCGATACATCCAGGCCTCGAACACCGGGGAGCTGTTTTTT. Its translation: CASSHRYIQASNTGELFF.

The chain couples TRBV6-4 to TRBJ2-1, with 7 bases aligning to TRBD2. Trimming at V came to 0 bases and at J to 6 bases, leaving 8 bases not matched to a gene. The CDR3 is made up of 16 amino acids. CDR1 MRHNA and CDR2 SNTAGT come from the germline V gene. The CDR3 DNA follows: TGTGCCAGCAGTGACTCTTGGGGGAGGGGACGCAATGAGCAGTTCTTC. This codes for CASSDSWGRGRNEQFF.

The J gene is TRBJ1-6, the V gene TRBV2, with a possible D match to TRBD1 (5 bases). The CDR3 consists of 12 residues. Germline V CDR1 and CDR2: SNHLY, FYNNEI. V shed 7 bases and J shed 8 bases, with 9 bases lying between them. CDR3 protein: CASKVGDSPLHF. For the CDR3, the DNA is TGTGCCAGCAAAGTAGGGGATTCACCCCTCCACTTT.

This rearrangement joins TRBV6-5 to TRBJ2-5; 7 positions match TRBD1. Germline V lookup: CDR1 MNHEY, CDR2 SVGAGI. The ends lost 7 bases at V and 2 bases at J; junction bases unmatched: 7. The CDR3 length is 14 residues. This chain's CDR3 is CASTQDRSQETQYF. Written as DNA, the CDR3 is TGTGCCAGCACCCAGGACAGGTCGCAAGAGACCCAGTACTTC.